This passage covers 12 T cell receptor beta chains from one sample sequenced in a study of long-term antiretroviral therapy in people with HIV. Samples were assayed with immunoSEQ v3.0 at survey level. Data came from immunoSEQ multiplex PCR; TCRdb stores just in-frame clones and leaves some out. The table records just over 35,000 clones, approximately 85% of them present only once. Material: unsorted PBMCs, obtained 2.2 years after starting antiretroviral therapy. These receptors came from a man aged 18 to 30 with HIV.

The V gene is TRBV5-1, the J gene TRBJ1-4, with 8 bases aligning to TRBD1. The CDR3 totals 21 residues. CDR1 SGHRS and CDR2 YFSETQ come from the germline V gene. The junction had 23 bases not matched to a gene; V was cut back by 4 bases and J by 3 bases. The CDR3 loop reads CASSPVGSQGALRWSNEKLFF. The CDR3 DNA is TGCGCCAGCAGCCCGGTGGGGAGCCAGGGGGCGTTACGATGGTCTAATGAAAAACTGTTTTTT.

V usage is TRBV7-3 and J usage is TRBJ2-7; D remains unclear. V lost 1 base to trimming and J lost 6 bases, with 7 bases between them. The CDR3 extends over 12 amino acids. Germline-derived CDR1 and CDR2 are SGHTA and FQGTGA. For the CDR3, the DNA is TGTGCCAGCAGCTTAAGGCCGACCGAGCAGTACTTC. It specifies CASSLRPTEQYF. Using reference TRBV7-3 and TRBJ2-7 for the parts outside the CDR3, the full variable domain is GAGVSQTPSNKVTEKGKYVELRCDPISGHTALYWYRQSLGQGPEFLIYFQGTGAADDSGLPNDRFFAVRPEGSVSTLKIQRTERGDSAVYLCASSLRPTEQYFGPGTRLTVT.

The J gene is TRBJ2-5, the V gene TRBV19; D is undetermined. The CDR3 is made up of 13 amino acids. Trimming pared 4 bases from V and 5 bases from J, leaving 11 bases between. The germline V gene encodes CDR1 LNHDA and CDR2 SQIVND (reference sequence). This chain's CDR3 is CASSKFIAETQYF. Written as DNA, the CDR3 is TGTGCCAGTAGTAAATTCATTGCGGAGACCCAGTACTTC. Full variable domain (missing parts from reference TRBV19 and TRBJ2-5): DGGITQSPKYLFRKEGQNVTLSCEQNLNHDAMYWYRQDPGQGLRLIYYSQIVNDFQKGDIAEGYSVSREKKESFPLTVTSAQKNPTAFYLCASSKFIAETQYFGPGTRLLVL.

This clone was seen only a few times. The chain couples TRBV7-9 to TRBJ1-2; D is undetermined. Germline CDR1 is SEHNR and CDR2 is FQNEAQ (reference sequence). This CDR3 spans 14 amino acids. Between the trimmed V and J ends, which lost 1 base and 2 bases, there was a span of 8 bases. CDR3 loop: CASSLGQSNYGYTF. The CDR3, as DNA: TGTGCCAGCAGCTTAGGGCAGTCAAACTATGGCTACACCTTC.

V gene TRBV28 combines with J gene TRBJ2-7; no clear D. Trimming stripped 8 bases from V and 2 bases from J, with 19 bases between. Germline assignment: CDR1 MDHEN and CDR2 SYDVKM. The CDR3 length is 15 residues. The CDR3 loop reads CASCDHVLLTYEQYF. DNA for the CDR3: TGTGCCAGCTGCGATCACGTCCTCCTTACCTACGAGCAGTACTTC.

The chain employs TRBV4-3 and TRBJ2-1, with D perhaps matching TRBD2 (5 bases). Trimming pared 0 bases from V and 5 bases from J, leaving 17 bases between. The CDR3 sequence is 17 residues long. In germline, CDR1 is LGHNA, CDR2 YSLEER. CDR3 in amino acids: CASSQDLEGLIHNEQFF. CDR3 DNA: TGCGCCAGCAGCCAAGATCTCGAGGGATTAATCCACAATGAGCAGTTCTTC.

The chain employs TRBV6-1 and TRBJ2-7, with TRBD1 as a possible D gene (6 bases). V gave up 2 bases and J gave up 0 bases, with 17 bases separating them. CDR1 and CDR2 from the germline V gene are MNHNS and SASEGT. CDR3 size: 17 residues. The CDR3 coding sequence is TGTGCCAGCAGTGAAAATCGGGACACCTATTACTCCTACGAGCAGTACTTC. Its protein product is CASSENRDTYYSYEQYF.

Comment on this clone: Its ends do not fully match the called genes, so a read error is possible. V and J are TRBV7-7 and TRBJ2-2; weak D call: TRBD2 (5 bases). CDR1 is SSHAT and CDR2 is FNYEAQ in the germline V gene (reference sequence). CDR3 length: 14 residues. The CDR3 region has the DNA TGTGCTAGCAGCCTAGGGAGCAACACCGGGGAGCTGTTTTTT. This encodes CASSLGSNTGELFF.

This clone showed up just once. CDR3 protein: CASSSGLAGVDNEQFF. For the CDR3, the DNA is TGTGCCAGCAGCTCGGGACTAGCGGGAGTCGACAATGAGCAGTTCTTC. This chain joins TRBV7-6 and TRBJ2-1, with 14 positions matching TRBD2. Trimming removed 4 bases from V and 5 bases from J; junction bases left unmatched: 4. Germline V gene data show CDR1 as SGHVS and CDR2 as FNYEAQ. The CDR3 is 16 amino acids.

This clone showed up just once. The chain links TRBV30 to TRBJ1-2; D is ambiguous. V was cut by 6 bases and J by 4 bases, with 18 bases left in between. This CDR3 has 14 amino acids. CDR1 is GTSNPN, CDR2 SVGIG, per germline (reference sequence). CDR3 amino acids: CACTTDLGFYGYTF. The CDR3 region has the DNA TGTGCCTGCACGACCGATTTGGGGTTCTATGGCTACACCTTC.

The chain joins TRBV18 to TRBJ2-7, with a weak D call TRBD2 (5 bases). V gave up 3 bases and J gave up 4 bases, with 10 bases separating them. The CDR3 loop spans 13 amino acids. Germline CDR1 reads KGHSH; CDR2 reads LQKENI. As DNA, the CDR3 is TGTGCCAGCTCACCTCGGGGTTCATACGAGCAGTACTTC. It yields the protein CASSPRGSYEQYF. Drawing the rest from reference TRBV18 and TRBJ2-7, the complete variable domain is NAGVMQNPRHLVRRRGQEARLRCSPMKGHSHVYWYRQLPEEGLKFMVYLQKENIIDESGMPKERFSAEFPKEGPSILRIQQVVRGDSAAYFCASSPRGSYEQYFGPGTRLTVT.

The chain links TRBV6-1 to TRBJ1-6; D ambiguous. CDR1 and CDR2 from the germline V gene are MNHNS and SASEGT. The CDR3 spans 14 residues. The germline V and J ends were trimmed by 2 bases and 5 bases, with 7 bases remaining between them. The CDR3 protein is CASSEPVDNSPLHF. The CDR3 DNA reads TGTGCCAGCAGTGAACCAGTCGATAATTCACCCCTCCACTTT.